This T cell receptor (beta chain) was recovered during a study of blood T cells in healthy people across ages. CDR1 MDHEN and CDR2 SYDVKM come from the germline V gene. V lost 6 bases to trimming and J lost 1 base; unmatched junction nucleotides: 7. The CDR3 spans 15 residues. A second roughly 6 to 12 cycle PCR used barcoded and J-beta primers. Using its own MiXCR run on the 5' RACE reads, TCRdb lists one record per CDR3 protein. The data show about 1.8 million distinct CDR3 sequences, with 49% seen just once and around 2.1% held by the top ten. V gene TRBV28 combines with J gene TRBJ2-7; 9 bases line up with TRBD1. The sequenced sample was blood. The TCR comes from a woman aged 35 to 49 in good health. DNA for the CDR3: TGTGCCAGCAGCCGTCGACAGGGGGTGTCCTACGAGCAGTACTTC. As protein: CASSRRQGVSYEQYF.